The clone carrying this TCR beta chain was counted between two and nine times. This record comes from a study of Graves' ophthalmopathy and Graves' hyperthyroidism. Overall study context: A follow-up of 18 months without ophthalmopathy meant that hyperthyroidism was stable.

Amplification targeted the TCR beta CDR3 regions, with RNA transcripts as the source material. An initial RT-PCR round employing HTBI primers preceded a second-round multiplex PCR. MiXCR, applied by TCRdb to the multiplex PCR reads, yields one record per CDR3 protein. The sample lists some 1.1 million distinct CDR3 sequences, 35% to 40% occurring once. Aged 18 to 65, hyperthyroidism patients had new diagnoses of under 2 months' duration. Uncontrolled infections, other autoimmune diseases, pregnancy or lactation barred patients from enrollment. The authors diagnosed from clinical symptoms, serum thyroxine, TRAb, thyroid ultrasound and orbital computed tomography. The ends were cut back, 7 bases at V and 6 bases at J, with 24 bases in the middle. This CDR3 has 16 residues. Germline values: CDR1 SNHLY, CDR2 FYNNEI.

The sample consisted of peripheral blood or thyroid tissue (not recorded which). The clonotype comes from an adult man with Graves' hyperthyroidism. The gene calls are TRBV2 and TRBJ1-2; perhaps TRBD1 as D (5 bases). DNA for the CDR3: TGTGCCAGCAAGATCGGGACTTTTGGGGCGATGAATGGCTACACCTTC. As protein: CASKIGTFGAMNGYTF. Looking up the rest from reference TRBV2 and TRBJ1-2 gives the full variable domain: EPEVTQTPSHQVTQMGQEVILRCVPISNHLYFYWYRQILGQKVEFLVSFYNNEISEKSEIFDDQFSVERPDGSNFTLKIRSTKLEDSAMYFCASKIGTFGAMNGYTFGSGTRLTVV.